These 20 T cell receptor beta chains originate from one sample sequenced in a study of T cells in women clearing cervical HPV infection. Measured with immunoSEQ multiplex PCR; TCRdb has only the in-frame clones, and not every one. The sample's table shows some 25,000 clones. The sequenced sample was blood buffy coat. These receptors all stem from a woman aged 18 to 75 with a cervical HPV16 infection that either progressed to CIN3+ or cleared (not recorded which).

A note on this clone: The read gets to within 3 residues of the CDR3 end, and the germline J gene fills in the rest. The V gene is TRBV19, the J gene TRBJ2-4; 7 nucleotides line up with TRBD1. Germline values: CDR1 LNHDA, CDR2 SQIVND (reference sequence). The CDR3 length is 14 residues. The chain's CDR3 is CASSFGQAYYGQYF. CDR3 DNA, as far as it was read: TGTGCCAGTAGTTTCGGACAGGCATATTATGGT.

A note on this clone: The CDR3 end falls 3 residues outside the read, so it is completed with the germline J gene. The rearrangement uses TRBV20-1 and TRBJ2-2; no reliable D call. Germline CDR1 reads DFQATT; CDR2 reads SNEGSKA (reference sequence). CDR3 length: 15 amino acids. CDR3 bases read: TGCAGTGCTAGAGAGGTAAAGCCTTTTAATGAAAAG. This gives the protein CSAREVKPFNEK. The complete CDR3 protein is CSAREVKPFNEKLFF.

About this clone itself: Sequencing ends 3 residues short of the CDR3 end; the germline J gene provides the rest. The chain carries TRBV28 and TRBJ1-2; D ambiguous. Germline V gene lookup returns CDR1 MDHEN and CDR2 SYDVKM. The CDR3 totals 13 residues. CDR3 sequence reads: CASRSSVVQGYTF. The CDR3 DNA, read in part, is TGTGCCTCAAGGTCAAGTGTGGTCCAGGGC.

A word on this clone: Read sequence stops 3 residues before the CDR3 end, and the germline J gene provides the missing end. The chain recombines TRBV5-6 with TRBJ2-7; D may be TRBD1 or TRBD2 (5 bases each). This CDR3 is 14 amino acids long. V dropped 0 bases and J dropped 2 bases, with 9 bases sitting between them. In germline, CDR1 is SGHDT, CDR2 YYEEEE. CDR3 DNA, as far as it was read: TGTGCCAGCAGCTTGGCGAGGGGTACCTACGAG. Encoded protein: CASSLARGTYE. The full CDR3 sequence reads CASSLARGTYEQYF.

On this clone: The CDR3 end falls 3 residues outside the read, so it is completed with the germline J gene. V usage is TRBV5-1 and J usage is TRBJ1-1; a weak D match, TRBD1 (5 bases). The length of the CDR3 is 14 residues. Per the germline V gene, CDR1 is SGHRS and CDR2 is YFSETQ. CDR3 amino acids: CASSLLEGLETAFF. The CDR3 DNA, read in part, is TGCGCCAGCAGCTTGTTGGAGGGGCTAGAGACA.

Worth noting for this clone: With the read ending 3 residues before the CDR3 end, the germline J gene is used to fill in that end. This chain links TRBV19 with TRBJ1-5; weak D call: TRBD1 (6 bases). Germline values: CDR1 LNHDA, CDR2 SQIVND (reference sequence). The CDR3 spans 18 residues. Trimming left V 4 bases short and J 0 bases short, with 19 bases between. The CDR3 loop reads CASSKGRGLGYSNQPQHF. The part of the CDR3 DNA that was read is TGTGCCAGTAGTAAGGGCAGGGGTTTGGGGTATAGCAATCAGCCC.

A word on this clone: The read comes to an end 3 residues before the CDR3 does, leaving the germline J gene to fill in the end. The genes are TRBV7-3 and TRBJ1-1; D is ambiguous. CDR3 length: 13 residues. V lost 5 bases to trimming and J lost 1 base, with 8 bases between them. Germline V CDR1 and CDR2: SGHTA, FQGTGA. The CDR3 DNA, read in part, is TGTGCCAGCAGCCGCGCAGGGAACACTGAA. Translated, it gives CASSRAGNTE. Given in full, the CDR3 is CASSRAGNTEAFF.

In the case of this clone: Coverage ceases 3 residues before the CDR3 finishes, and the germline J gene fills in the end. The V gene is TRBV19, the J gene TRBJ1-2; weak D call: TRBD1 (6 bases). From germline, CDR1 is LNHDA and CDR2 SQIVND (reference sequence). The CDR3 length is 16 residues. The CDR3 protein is CATSSQGRHSAGVYTF. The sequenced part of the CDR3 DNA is TGTGCCACCTCGTCTCAGGGGCGGCATTCAGCCGGTGTC.

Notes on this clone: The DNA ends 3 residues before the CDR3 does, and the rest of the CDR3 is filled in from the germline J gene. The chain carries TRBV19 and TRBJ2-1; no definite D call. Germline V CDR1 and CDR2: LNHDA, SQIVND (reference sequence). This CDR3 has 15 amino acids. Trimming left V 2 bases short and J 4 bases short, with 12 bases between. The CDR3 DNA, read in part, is TGTGCCAGTAGTATATTAACTGACTCTTACAATGAG. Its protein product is CASSILTDSYNE. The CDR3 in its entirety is CASSILTDSYNEQFF.

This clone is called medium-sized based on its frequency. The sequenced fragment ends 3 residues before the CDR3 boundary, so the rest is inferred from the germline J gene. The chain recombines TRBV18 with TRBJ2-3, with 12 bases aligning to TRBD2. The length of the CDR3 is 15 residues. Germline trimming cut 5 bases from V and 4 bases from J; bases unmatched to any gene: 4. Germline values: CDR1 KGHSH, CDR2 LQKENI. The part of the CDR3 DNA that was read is TGTGCCAGCTCATCGACTAGCGGGGGATCAGATACG. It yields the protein CASSSTSGGSDT. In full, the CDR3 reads CASSSTSGGSDTQYF.

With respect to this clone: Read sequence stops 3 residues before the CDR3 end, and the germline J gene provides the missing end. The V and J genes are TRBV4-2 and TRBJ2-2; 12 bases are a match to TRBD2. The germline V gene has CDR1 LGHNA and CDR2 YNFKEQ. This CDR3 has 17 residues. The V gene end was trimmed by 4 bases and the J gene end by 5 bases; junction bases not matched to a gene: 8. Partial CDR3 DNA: TGTGCCAGCAGCCCGATGACTAGCGGGAGTAAAACCGGGGAG. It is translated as CASSPMTSGSKTGE. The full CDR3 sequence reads CASSPMTSGSKTGELFF.

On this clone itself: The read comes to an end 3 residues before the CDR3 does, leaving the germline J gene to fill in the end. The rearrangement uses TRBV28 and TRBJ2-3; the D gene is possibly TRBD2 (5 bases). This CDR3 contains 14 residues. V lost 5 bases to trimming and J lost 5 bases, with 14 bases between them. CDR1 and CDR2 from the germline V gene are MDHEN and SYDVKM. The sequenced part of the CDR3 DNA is TGTGCCAGCAGTCCAAGGTTCCGGGGAGATACG. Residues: CASSPRFRGDT. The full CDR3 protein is CASSPRFRGDTQYF.

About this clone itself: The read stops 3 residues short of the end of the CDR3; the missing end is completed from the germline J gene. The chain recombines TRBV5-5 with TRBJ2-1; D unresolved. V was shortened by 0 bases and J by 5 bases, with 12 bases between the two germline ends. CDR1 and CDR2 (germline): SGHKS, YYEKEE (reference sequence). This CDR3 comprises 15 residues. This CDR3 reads CASSLEGQAHNEQFF. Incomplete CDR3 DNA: TGTGCCAGCAGCTTGGAGGGCCAAGCACACAATGAG.

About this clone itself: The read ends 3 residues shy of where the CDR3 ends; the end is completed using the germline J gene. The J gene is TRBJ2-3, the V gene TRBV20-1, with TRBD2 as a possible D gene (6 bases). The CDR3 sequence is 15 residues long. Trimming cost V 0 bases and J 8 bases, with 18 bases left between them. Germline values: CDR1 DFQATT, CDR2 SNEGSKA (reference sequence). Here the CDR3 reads CSARDWRGGGVTQYF. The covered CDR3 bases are TGCAGTGCTAGAGATTGGAGGGGAGGCGGGGTTACG.

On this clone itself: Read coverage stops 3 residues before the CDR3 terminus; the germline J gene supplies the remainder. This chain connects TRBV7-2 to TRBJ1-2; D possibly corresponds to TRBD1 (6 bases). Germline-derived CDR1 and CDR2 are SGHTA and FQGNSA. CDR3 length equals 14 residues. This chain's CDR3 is CASSLGGGFYDYTF. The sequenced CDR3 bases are TGTGCCAGCAGCTTAGGCGGGGGCTTTTACGAC.

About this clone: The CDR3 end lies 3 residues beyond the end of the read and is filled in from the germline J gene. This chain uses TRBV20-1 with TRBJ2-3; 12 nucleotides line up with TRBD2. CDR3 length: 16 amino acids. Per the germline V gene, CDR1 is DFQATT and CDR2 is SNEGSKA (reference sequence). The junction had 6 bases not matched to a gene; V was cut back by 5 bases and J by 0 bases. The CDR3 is CSARWTSGKSTDTQYF. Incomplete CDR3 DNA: TGCAGTGCTCGGTGGACTAGCGGGAAGAGCACAGATACG.

The covered CDR3 bases are TGTGCCAGCAGCTTAGCGTCCCTTGCGGGGCCCTACGAG. Its protein is CASSLASLAGPYE. The whole CDR3 is CASSLASLAGPYEQYF. This chain connects TRBV7-6 to TRBJ2-7, with D maybe TRBD2 (6 bases). The read gets to within 3 residues of the CDR3 end, and the germline J gene fills in the rest. Germline CDR1 reads SGHVS; CDR2 reads FNYEAQ. Trimming pared 0 bases from V and 2 bases from J, leaving 14 bases between. This CDR3 is built from 16 residues.

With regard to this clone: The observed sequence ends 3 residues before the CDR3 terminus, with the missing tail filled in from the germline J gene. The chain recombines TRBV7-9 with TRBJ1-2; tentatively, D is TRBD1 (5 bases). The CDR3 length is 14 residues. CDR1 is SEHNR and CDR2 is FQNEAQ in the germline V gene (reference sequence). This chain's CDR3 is CASSQAGVTDTYTF. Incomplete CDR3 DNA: TGTGCCAGCAGCCAAGCGGGAGTGACAGATACC.

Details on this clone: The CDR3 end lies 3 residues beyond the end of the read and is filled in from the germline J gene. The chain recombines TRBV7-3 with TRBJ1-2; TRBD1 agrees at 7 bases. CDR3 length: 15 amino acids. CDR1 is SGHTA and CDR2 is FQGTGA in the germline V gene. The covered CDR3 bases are TGTGCCAGCAGCCAACGGGACAGATGTTACAATGAC. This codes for CASSQRDRCYND. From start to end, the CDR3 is CASSQRDRCYNDYTF. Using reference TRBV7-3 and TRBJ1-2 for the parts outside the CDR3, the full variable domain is GAGVSQTPSNKVTEKGKYVELRCDPISGHTALYWYRQSLGQGPEFLIYFQGTGAADDSGLPNDRFFAVRPEGSVSTLKIQRTERGDSAVYLCASSQRDRCYNDYTFGSGTRLTVV.

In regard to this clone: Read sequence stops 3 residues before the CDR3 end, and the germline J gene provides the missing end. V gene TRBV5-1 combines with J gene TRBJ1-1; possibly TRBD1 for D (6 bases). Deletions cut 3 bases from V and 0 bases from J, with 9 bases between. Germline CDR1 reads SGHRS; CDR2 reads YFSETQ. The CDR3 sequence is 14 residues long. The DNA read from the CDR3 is TGCGCCAGCAGCTCAGGGGACCTGAACACTGAA. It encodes CASSSGDLNTE. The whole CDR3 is CASSSGDLNTEAFF.